This note documents a single TCR beta chain sequence. Its antigen is unidentified. Vbeta (60) and Jbeta (13) primers were used in the PCR. Profiling relied on immunoSEQ multiplex PCR, and the TCRdb table lists in-frame clones only, not all of them. The table has some 170,000 clones, approximately 75% seen once. The CDR3 is made up of 14 amino acids. Germline values: CDR1 LNHDA, CDR2 SQIVND (reference sequence). V lost 3 bases to trimming and J lost 7 bases, with 13 bases between them. The data originate from a study of cytomegalovirus exposure and HLA in healthy donors. Across the study: An early data release held tens of millions of unique TCRs from HLA-typed donors. Genetic ancestry analysis placed 81% of the 350 to 500 donors that were genotyped in the Caucasian-associated cluster. Study conclusions and caveats: When presence/absence was analysed, sequencing depth was taken to be roughly uniform across donors.

Sequencing was performed on PBMCs. The sequence was obtained from a woman aged 18-30 years in good health and CMV-seronegative. The chain uses TRBV19 and TRBJ2-1, with D maybe TRBD1 (6 bases). CDR3 bases: TGTGCCAGTAGTATCTGGAGCCAGGGGAATGAGCAGTTCTTC. Its translation is CASSIWSQGNEQFF.